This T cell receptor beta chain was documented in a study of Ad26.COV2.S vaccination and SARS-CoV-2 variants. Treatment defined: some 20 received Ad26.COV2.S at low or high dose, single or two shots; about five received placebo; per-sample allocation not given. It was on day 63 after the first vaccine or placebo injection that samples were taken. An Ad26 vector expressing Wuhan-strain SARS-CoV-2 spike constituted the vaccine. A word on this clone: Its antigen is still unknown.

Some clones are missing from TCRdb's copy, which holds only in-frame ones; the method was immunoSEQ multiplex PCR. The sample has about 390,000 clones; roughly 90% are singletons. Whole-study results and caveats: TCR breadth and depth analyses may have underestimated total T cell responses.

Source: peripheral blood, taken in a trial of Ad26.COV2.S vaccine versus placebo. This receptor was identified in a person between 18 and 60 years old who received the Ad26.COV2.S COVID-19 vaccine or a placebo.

The CDR3 loop reads CASSYDRAAVDTIYF. The CDR3 coding sequence is TGTGCCAGCAGCTACGACAGGGCGGCCGTGGACACCATATATTTT. The chain links TRBV5-4 to TRBJ1-3; 7 bases are a match to TRBD1. Germline CDR1 reads SGHNT; CDR2 reads YYREEE (reference sequence). V trimming: 3 bases; J trimming: 8 bases; junction bases outside the gene matches: 11. This CDR3 has 15 residues.